This T cell receptor (beta chain) is drawn from a study of Tregs in tolerant kidney transplant recipients. The data were produced by immunoSEQ multiplex PCR, yet TCRdb's version contains in-frame clones alone and is incomplete. This repertoire includes 30,000 or so clones. This CDR3 comprises 16 residues. Germline V CDR1 and CDR2: MNHEY, SVGEGT. V was clipped by 0 bases and J by 5 bases, with 16 bases between them. In regard to this clone: The read ends 3 residues early relative to the CDR3; the germline J gene fills the gap.

Sequences were derived from CD8+ T cells from blood, sampled before the transplant. The TCR comes from a human donor who received a combined kidney and bone marrow transplant. The V call is TRBV6-2 or TRBV6-3, the J call TRBJ1-1; D call uncertain. The CDR3 is CASSYSRVLGYTEAFF. CDR3 bases read: TGTGCCAGCAGTTACTCGAGAGTTTTAGGGTATACTGAA.